This is a list of T cell receptor beta chains from one sample in a study of Graves' ophthalmopathy and Graves' hyperthyroidism. TCRdb re-called the multiplex PCR reads with MiXCR, one entry per CDR3 protein. The table has over 450,000 distinct CDR3 sequences, 14% seen once. Specimen: blood. The source is a woman aged 25 to 39 with Graves' ophthalmopathy. The CDR3 runs from the conserved cysteine through the conserved F or W. D genes are given only for firm matches. Size tells how often a clone was seen (once, few, many) or the class of an expanded clone, and some rows leave it out.

TRBJ2-5 many - TRBV5-6 TGTGCCAGCAGCTTGGTGGGCGGTAAGACCCAGTACTTC CASSLVGGKTQYF
TRBJ2-5 few - TRBV18 TGTGCCAGCTCACCACCGAGGACAGCCAACCCGACCGCTCCTCAAGAGACCCAGTACTTC CASSPPRTANPTAPQETQYF
TRBJ2-7 many TRBD2 TRBV5-1 TGCGCCAGCAGCGCAGGACTAGCGGGAGTAACATACGAGCAGTACTTC CASSAGLAGVTYEQYF
TRBJ2-5 many TRBD1 TRBV11-1 TGTGCCAGCAGCTTAGAGGGGACAGACCAAGAGACCCAGTACTTC CASSLEGTDQETQYF
TRBJ1-2 many - TRBV28 TGTGCCAGCAGCATGTCCTCCGTGCTGGGTGGCTACACCTTC CASSMSSVLGGYTF
TRBJ1-1 - - TRBV7-2 TGTGCCAGCAGCTATACTCTCAGACCGGGGACTGAAGCTTTCTTT CASSYTLRPGTEAFF
TRBJ2-7 many - TRBV19 TGTGCCAGTAGTGATATGAAGATGGGCCCAACGAAATACGAGCAGTACTTC CASSDMKMGPTKYEQYF
TRBJ2-7 many TRBD2 TRBV7-2 TGTGCCAGCAGCCCGCGGGGGGTCGAGCAGTACTTC CASSPRGVEQYF
TRBJ2-5 many TRBD1 TRBV12-3/TRBV12-4 TGTGCCAGCAGCTCCGGGACAGGGGTGCAAGAGACCCAGTACTTC CASSSGTGVQETQYF
TRBJ1-1 many - TRBV13 TGTGCCAGCAGCTTAGGGGGGGGACGGACTGAAGCTTTCTTT CASSLGGGRTEAFF
TRBJ2-5 many - TRBV11-2 TGTGCCAGCAGGCCAACGACCGGGAGGACCCAGTACTTC CASRPTTGRTQYF
TRBJ2-5 many - TRBV11-2 TGTGCCAGCAGCACCCCAAAAGAGACCCAGTACTTC CASSTPKETQYF
TRBJ2-5 - - TRBV5-1 TGCGCCAGCAGCTTGGGGTCGGGGACTGAGACCCAGTACTTC CASSLGSGTETQYF
TRBJ2-7 many TRBD1 TRBV6-5 TGTGCCAGCAGTTACTCACCCGGTACGGACAGGGGAGGCGAGCAGTACTTC CASSYSPGTDRGGEQYF
TRBJ2-7 many TRBD1 TRBV2 TGTGCCAGCGCCACGGGGGACAGGCCCAACTTC CASATGDRPNF
TRBJ2-7 many - TRBV7-2 TGTGCCAGCAGCTCCGGGGGTTTATACGAGCAGTACTTC CASSSGGLYEQYF
TRBJ1-2 many - TRBV6-1 TGTGCCAGCAGTCCACCAAGGGGGGATATCTATGGCTACACCTTC CASSPPRGDIYGYTF
TRBJ1-1 many - TRBV7-9 TGTGCCAGCAGCTTAAAAGGGGGAAACACTGAAGCTTTCTTT CASSLKGGNTEAFF